The next 27 T cell receptor beta chains were all read from a single sample in a study of cytomegalovirus exposure and HLA in healthy donors. PCR involved 60 Vbeta and 13 Jbeta primers. Using immunoSEQ multiplex PCR, the repertoire was profiled, and TCRdb retains in-frame clones only, with some absent. The table shows about 190,000 clones, with approximately 78% occurring only once. Sequenced material: PBMCs. The source is a woman aged 18-29 years in good health and CMV-seronegative.

Remarks on this clone: Germline is not matched at one junction end, which may reflect a read error. The chain uses TRBV7-9 and TRBJ1-5; D uncertain. This CDR3 comprises 15 residues. Germline CDR1 SEHNR, CDR2 FQNEAQ (reference sequence). Here the CDR3 reads CSSSLHGDSNQPQHF. CDR3 DNA sequence: TGTTCCAGCAGCTTACATGGAGATAGCAATCAGCCCCAGCATTTT.

This clone was found once. The chain combines TRBV27 with TRBJ1-2; 7 positions agree with TRBD1. V shed 3 bases, J shed 5 bases, and the junction held 3 bases outside the gene matches. CDR3 length: 13 amino acids. Per the germline V gene, CDR1 is MNHEY and CDR2 is SMNVEV (reference sequence). The CDR3 nucleotides read TGTGCCAGCAGTTTCCCAGGGGGGTATGGCTACACCTTC. This gives the protein CASSFPGGYGYTF.

The V call is TRBV2, the J call TRBJ2-7, with no clear D. Trimming cost V 1 base and J 0 bases, with 10 bases left between them. Germline V gene sequence: CDR1 SNHLY, CDR2 FYNNEI. This CDR3 is 15 amino acids long. CDR3 sequence reads: CASSEDGGSSYEQYF. As DNA, the CDR3 is TGTGCCAGCAGTGAAGACGGCGGCAGCTCCTACGAGCAGTACTTC.

The J gene is TRBJ2-7, the V gene TRBV30, with 8 bases aligning to TRBD1. V lost 0 bases, J lost 5 bases, and 6 bases stayed unmatched. Germline V gene sequence: CDR1 GTSNPN, CDR2 SVGIG (reference sequence). The CDR3 spans 14 residues. CDR3 loop: CAWSVGRGLDEQYF. CDR3 DNA sequence: TGTGCCTGGAGTGTGGGCAGGGGGCTGGACGAGCAGTACTTC.

This chain connects TRBV7-8 to TRBJ1-2, with unresolved D. The CDR3 covers 12 residues. V was cut by 5 bases and J by 5 bases, with 9 bases left in between. The germline V gene encodes CDR1 SGHVS and CDR2 FQNEAQ. CDR3 sequence: CASSPFPYGYTF. The CDR3 region has the DNA TGTGCCAGCAGCCCCTTCCCTTATGGCTACACCTTC.

The table lists this clone with a count of one. This chain joins TRBV30 and TRBJ2-5, with D perhaps matching TRBD1 (6 bases). Germline V gives CDR1 GTSNPN, CDR2 SVGIG (reference sequence). The CDR3 covers 17 residues. Trimming left V 2 bases short and J 5 bases short, with 24 bases between. The CDR3 loop reads CAWSTDSFLGARETQYF. The CDR3, as DNA: TGTGCCTGGAGTACGGACAGTTTTTTGGGGGCCCGGGAGACCCAGTACTTC.

The genes are TRBV6-5 and TRBJ1-6; perhaps TRBD1 as D (5 bases). CDR3 length: 14 residues. Trimming took 4 bases from V and 3 from J, leaving 7 bases between them. The germline gives CDR1 MNHEY, CDR2 SVGAGI. CDR3 nucleotides: TGTGCCAGCAGTTTGACAGTCTATAATTCACCCCTCCACTTT. It is translated as CASSLTVYNSPLHF.

The V call is TRBV6-6, the J call TRBJ2-5; 7 nucleotides agree with TRBD1. CDR3 length equals 13 residues. V lost 7 bases to trimming and J lost 2 bases; unmatched junction nucleotides: 4. CDR1 MNHNY and CDR2 SVGAGI come from the germline V gene (reference sequence). CDR3 bases: TGTGCCAGCACCTCCAGGGGGCAAGAGACCCAGTACTTC. It translates to CASTSRGQETQYF.

The chain couples TRBV7-8 to TRBJ2-7, with D tentatively TRBD2 (6 bases). The V gene's germline CDR1 is SGHVS and CDR2 FQNEAQ. The V end was cut by 5 bases, the J end by 5 bases, with 22 bases between. The CDR3 has 16 amino acids. CDR3 bases: TGTGCCAGCAGCACCAGCTGGGCTAGCGATAGGAACGAGCAGTACTTC. It translates to CASSTSWASDRNEQYF.

The V gene is TRBV11-2, the J gene TRBJ1-1; D possibly corresponds to TRBD1 (5 bases). Trimming removed 3 bases at V and 1 base at J, with 9 bases between. Germline CDR1 is SGHAT and CDR2 is FQNNGV. This CDR3 region has 14 residues. Here the CDR3 DNA reads TGTGCCAGCAGCTTCAGGGTCTCGAACACTGAAGCTTTCTTT. Translating gives CASSFRVSNTEAFF.

This chain uses TRBV10-2 with TRBJ1-2; D is uncertain. The CDR3 length is 13 residues. Trimming pared 2 bases from V and 4 bases from J, leaving 8 bases between. CDR1 and CDR2 (germline): WSHSY, SAAADI. The CDR3 DNA is TGCGCCAGCAGTGAGCACGGGAGCTATGGCTACACCTTC. Its protein product is CASSEHGSYGYTF.

The CDR3, as DNA: TGTGCCAGCAGCCCACGACTAGCGGTGGGAACCTACGAGCAGTACTTC. This encodes CASSPRLAVGTYEQYF. This chain joins TRBV7-8 and TRBJ2-7; 9 bases align to TRBD2. CDR3 size: 16 residues. Germline assignment: CDR1 SGHVS and CDR2 FQNEAQ. The trim removed 5 bases at V and 2 bases at J, leaving 10 bases unmatched.

V gene TRBV5-6 combines with J gene TRBJ2-3; D unclear. V lost 2 bases to trimming and J lost 1 base, with 11 bases between them. Germline values: CDR1 SGHDT, CDR2 YYEEEE. This CDR3 region has 15 residues. DNA of the CDR3: TGTGCCAGCAGCTTTAACTCATTTGGCACAGATACGCAGTATTTT. Protein sequence: CASSFNSFGTDTQYF. The full variable domain, completed using reference TRBV5-6 and TRBJ2-3, is DAGVTQSPTHLIKTRGQQVTLRCSPKSGHDTVSWYQQALGQGPQFIFQYYEEEERQRGNFPDRFSGHQFPNYSSELNVNALLLGDSALYLCASSFNSFGTDTQYFGPGTRLTVL.

J is TRBJ1-2 and V is TRBV18; weak D call: TRBD1 (6 bases). The germline CDR1 and CDR2 sequences are KGHSH and LQKENI. This CDR3 region has 18 residues. Between the trimmed V and J ends, which lost 6 bases and 4 bases, there was a span of 27 bases. CDR3 sequence (DNA): TGTGCCAGCTCTCAAAATGAAGGGCTGGGGGCGCCTACCTATGGCTACACCTTC. This translates into CASSQNEGLGAPTYGYTF.

The chain uses TRBV21-1 and TRBJ1-6; the D call in the table, TRBD1, was not verified against the DNA. TRBV21-1 is classified as a pseudogene. The CDR3 runs 14 residues. CDR3 nucleotides: TGTGCCAGCAGCGACCGGGACAGTAATTCACCCCTCCACTTT. Protein sequence: CASSDRDSNSPLHF.

The chain carries TRBV9 and TRBJ2-2; D may be TRBD1 (6 bases). V lost 0 bases and J lost 6, with 12 bases in between. Germline V gene data show CDR1 as SGDLS and CDR2 as YYNGEE. The CDR3 spans 15 residues. The CDR3 coding sequence is TGTGCCAGCAGCGTAGTGGGGGCGGGCGCCGGGGAGCTGTTTTTT. It encodes CASSVVGAGAGELFF.

The rearrangement links TRBV5-1 to TRBJ2-1; 7 bases align to TRBD2. The CDR3 is 14 amino acids. With V trimmed by 5 bases and J by 4 bases, 6 bases remained unmatched. Germline V gene sequence: CDR1 SGHRS, CDR2 YFSETQ. The CDR3 DNA follows: TGCGCCAGCAGAGCCGCGGGAGAATACAATGAGCAGTTCTTC. This sequence encodes CASRAAGEYNEQFF.

This sequence joins TRBV4-1 and TRBJ2-5; the D is unclear. The germline V gene encodes CDR1 MGHRA and CDR2 YSYEKL. Trimming removed 0 bases at V and 3 bases at J, with 11 bases between. The CDR3 totals 15 residues. CDR3 DNA sequence: TGCGCCAGCAGCCAAGATCAAACTCATGAAGAGACCCAGTACTTC. It encodes CASSQDQTHEETQYF.

In this sample, this clone turned up once. The V call is TRBV7-9, the J call TRBJ2-1, with D possibly matching TRBD2 (6 bases). CDR1 is SEHNR and CDR2 is FQNEAQ in the germline V gene (reference sequence). V shed 5 bases and J shed 1 base, with 12 bases lying between them. The CDR3 consists of 15 residues. CDR3 in amino acids: CASSPNAGSYNEQFF. The CDR3 DNA is TGTGCCAGCAGCCCGAATGCGGGATCCTACAATGAGCAGTTCTTC.

This clone is a singleton in its sample. The chain couples TRBV5-4 to TRBJ2-7, with D possibly matching TRBD1 (6 bases). V lost 4 bases and J 1 base, leaving 18 bases between the germline ends. The CDR3 has 16 residues. Germline V lookup: CDR1 SGHNT, CDR2 YYREEE (reference sequence). CDR3 DNA: TGTGCCAGCAGCCGTGGGGGCGTCGGAAAGTCCTACGAGCAGTACTTC. Its protein is CASSRGGVGKSYEQYF.

This sequence joins TRBV6-5 and TRBJ2-7; TRBD2 might be the D (5 bases). Trimming took off 6 bases at V and 5 bases at J, with 14 bases between the two ends. Germline V CDR1 and CDR2: MNHEY, SVGAGI. This CDR3 is 13 amino acids long. The CDR3 DNA follows: TGTGCCAGCAGCTCTGGAGGTGTCGACGAGCAGTACTTC. This translates into CASSSGGVDEQYF.

The chain combines TRBV6-5 with TRBJ1-2; D is undetermined. The germline V gene encodes CDR1 MNHEY and CDR2 SVGAGI. This CDR3 has 12 residues. Trimming stripped 6 bases from V and 6 bases from J, with 11 bases between. The CDR3 DNA is TGTGCCAGCAGATACGCCGGAGATGGCTACACCTTC. This sequence encodes CASRYAGDGYTF.

This chain joins TRBV28 and TRBJ1-3, with a possible D match to TRBD1 (5 bases). V shed 4 bases and J shed 0 bases, with 10 bases lying between them. The CDR3 extends over 15 amino acids. Germline CDR1 reads MDHEN; CDR2 reads SYDVKM. The CDR3 DNA is TGTGCCAGCAGTTGGTCACAGGTCTCTGGAAACACCATATATTTT. Translation: CASSWSQVSGNTIYF.

V and J are TRBV5-1 and TRBJ2-1; 7 bases are a match to TRBD2. The CDR3 is made up of 15 amino acids. V lost 3 bases and J lost 9; bases outside the gene matches: 12. CDR1 and CDR2 from the germline V gene are SGHRS and YFSETQ. The CDR3 protein is CASSSDGGRSSEQFF. CDR3 in DNA: TGCGCCAGCAGCTCGGATGGCGGGAGAAGCAGTGAGCAGTTCTTC.

In its sample, this clone was seen a few times. V and J are TRBV10-3 and TRBJ2-1; TRBD2 agrees at 9 bases. CDR1 is ENHRY, CDR2 SYGVKD, per germline. The CDR3 length is 14 residues. The V segment lost 7 bases and the J segment 8 bases; nucleotides outside the gene matches: 9. The DNA for the CDR3 is TGTGCCATCAAGCTAGCGGGGAGTACCGATGAGCAGTTCTTC. This translates into CAIKLAGSTDEQFF.

The chain couples TRBV6-5 to TRBJ2-7; 8 positions agree with TRBD2. This CDR3 has 15 amino acids. Looked up from germline, CDR1 is MNHEY and CDR2 is SVGAGI. V trimming: 6 bases; J trimming: 1 base; junction bases outside the gene matches: 8. As DNA, the CDR3 is TGTGCCAGCAGGCGCCAGCGGGAGAATTCCTACGAGCAGTACTTC. Amino acids: CASRRQRENSYEQYF.

The chain combines TRBV29-1 with TRBJ2-2; 8 bases match TRBD1. CDR3 length: 15 amino acids. V was pared by 7 bases and J by 4 bases, with 11 bases of the junction left unmatched. Germline lookup yields CDR1 SQVTM and CDR2 ANQGSEA. CDR3 amino acids: CSALTDREITGELFF. CDR3 DNA: TGCAGCGCCTTAACGGACAGGGAGATCACCGGGGAGCTGTTTTTT.